One sample yielded the 20 T cell receptor beta chains listed below, sequenced in a study of shared clonotypes between healthy human individuals. Clones were read by immunoSEQ multiplex PCR, and TCRdb kept only the in-frame ones, dropping some. This repertoire shows more than 2,000,000 clones, roughly 92% found once; its top ten account for more than 0.12%. Material for sequencing was naive CD4+ T cells sorted from blood. Subset given: CD45RA+ positively selected. The receptors come from a man younger than 35 in good health.

The chain uses TRBV7-9 and TRBJ2-5; D uncertain. The ends were cut back, 1 base at V and 5 bases at J, with 5 bases in the middle. Germline-derived CDR1 and CDR2 are SEHNR and FQNEAQ (reference sequence). CDR3 length: 12 amino acids. The CDR3 sequence is CASSLDSETQYF. The DNA for the CDR3 is TGTGCCAGCAGCTTAGATAGCGAGACCCAGTACTTC. Filled out from reference TRBV7-9 and TRBJ2-5, the complete variable domain reads DTGVSQNPRHKITKRGQNVTFRCDPISEHNRLYWYRQTLGQGPEFLTYFQNEAQLEKSRLLSDRFSAERPKGSFSTLEIQRTEQGDSAMYLCASSLDSETQYFGPGTRLLVL.

V gene TRBV9 combines with J gene TRBJ1-6; no clear D gene. Germline CDR1 is SGDLS and CDR2 is YYNGEE. This CDR3 contains 17 residues. V was clipped by 7 bases and J by 7 bases, with 24 bases between them. DNA of the CDR3: TGTGCCAGCTCCAAAGGGCCTCGACGAGGCATAAATTCACCCCTCCACTTT. Its translation: CASSKGPRRGINSPLHF.

The rearrangement joins TRBV4-1 to TRBJ2-7, with 7 nucleotides matching TRBD2. Germline V lookup: CDR1 MGHRA, CDR2 YSYEKL. With 0 bases clipped from V and 6 bases from J, the junction kept 8 bases outside the gene matches. The CDR3 has 15 amino acids. The CDR3 sequence: CASSQESGRFSEQYF. In DNA form, the CDR3 reads TGCGCCAGCAGCCAAGAATCCGGGAGGTTTAGCGAGCAGTACTTC.

The chain uses TRBV6-5 and TRBJ1-2; 8 bases agree with TRBD1. The CDR3 length is 14 residues. CDR1 and CDR2 from the germline V gene are MNHEY and SVGAGI. V shed 6 bases and J 2 bases; nucleotides not matched to a gene: 5. The CDR3 is CASSSTGGNYGYTF. Here the CDR3 DNA reads TGTGCCAGCAGCTCCACAGGGGGAAACTATGGCTACACCTTC.

The chain uses TRBV19 and TRBJ1-4; D is ambiguous. This CDR3 contains 14 residues. Trimming removed 8 bases from V and 8 bases from J, with 18 bases in between. Per the germline V gene, CDR1 is LNHDA and CDR2 is SQIVND (reference sequence). CDR3 in DNA: TGTGCCAGTTTAGAGGACCCCGGTCGAGAAAAACTGTTTTTT. Translated: CASLEDPGREKLFF.

This clone was counted between two and nine times. The J gene is TRBJ1-4, the V gene TRBV7-9; unclear D gene. The CDR3 spans 13 residues. From germline, CDR1 is SEHNR and CDR2 FQNEAQ (reference sequence). The germline V and J ends were trimmed by 1 base and 8 bases, with 8 bases remaining between them. The CDR3 spells CASSLDRLEKLFF. CDR3 DNA sequence: TGTGCCAGCAGCTTAGATCGACTCGAAAAACTGTTTTTT.

This chain joins TRBV4-3 and TRBJ2-4, with D unclear. Germline V lookup: CDR1 LGHNA, CDR2 YSLEER. This CDR3 has 15 amino acids. The V and J ends lost 0 bases and 5 bases respectively, with 11 bases between them. The CDR3 protein is CASSQDNGRENIQYF. In DNA form, the CDR3 reads TGCGCCAGCAGCCAAGATAACGGACGGGAAAACATTCAGTACTTC.

This clone was seen ten or more times. Other DNA sequences in this specimen translate into the identical CDR3. V gene TRBV11-2 combines with J gene TRBJ2-7; D is perhaps TRBD1 (6 bases). CDR1 is SGHAT, CDR2 FQNNGV, per germline. The CDR3 loop spans 14 amino acids. With 5 bases removed from V and 6 bases from J, the gap between germline ends came to 17 bases. In nucleotides, the CDR3 is TGTGCCAGCAGCCCTGGGAACAGGGCGTCCGAGCAGTACTTC. Amino acids: CASSPGNRASEQYF.

V and J are TRBV7-9 and TRBJ2-7; TRBD1 aligns across 7 bases. Trimming cost V 1 base and J 6 bases; bases outside gene matches: 12. Germline CDR1 SEHNR, CDR2 FQNEAQ (reference sequence). The CDR3 contains 16 residues. CDR3 sequence: CASSLEGTTGYSEQYF. In nucleotides, the CDR3 is TGTGCCAGCAGCTTAGAGGGGACGACAGGGTACAGCGAGCAGTACTTC.

The rearrangement uses TRBV7-3 and TRBJ2-1; 14 bases are a match to TRBD2. CDR1 is SGHTA, CDR2 FQGTGA, per germline. This CDR3 has 16 residues. V trimming: 1 base; J trimming: 6 bases; junction bases outside the gene matches: 2. The CDR3: CASSLMGTSGGNEQFF. CDR3 DNA sequence: TGTGCCAGCAGCTTAATGGGGACTAGCGGGGGCAATGAGCAGTTCTTC.

The CDR3 sequence is CASSYTARLENIQYF. Here the CDR3 DNA reads TGTGCCAGCAGTTACACAGCGAGACTGGAAAACATTCAGTACTTC. V usage is TRBV6-6 and J usage is TRBJ2-4, with no clear D. CDR3 length equals 15 residues. V lost 2 bases, J lost 5 bases, and 13 bases lay in between. Germline CDR1 is MNHNY and CDR2 is SVGAGI (reference sequence).

This clone was counted a single time. V usage is TRBV5-1 and J usage is TRBJ2-5, with D possibly matching TRBD2 (5 bases). Germline-derived CDR1 and CDR2 are SGHRS and YFSETQ. Trimming took off 1 base at V and 0 bases at J, with 22 bases between the two ends. The CDR3 consists of 19 residues. The CDR3 DNA sequence: TGCGCCAGCAGCTTGATTCCGACGAGGGTGAGGGCCAACCAAGAGACCCAGTACTTC. Translated: CASSLIPTRVRANQETQYF.

This clone was observed a single time. DNA for the CDR3: TGTGCCAGCTCACGCAGGAAAGAGACCCAGTACTTC. Protein sequence: CASSRRKETQYF. The genes are TRBV18 and TRBJ2-5; D call uncertain. CDR3 size: 12 residues. Germline loops: CDR1 KGHSH, CDR2 LQKENI. The V end lost 4 bases, the J end lost 3 bases, and 6 bases lay between the germline ends.

The chain carries TRBV10-2 and TRBJ1-2; TRBD1 is a possible D gene (5 bases). This CDR3 spans 14 amino acids. Germline V gene lookup returns CDR1 WSHSY and CDR2 SAAADI. The ends were cut back, 8 bases at V and 4 bases at J, with 17 bases in the middle. CDR3 amino acids: CASDGLGEGYGYTF. In DNA form, the CDR3 reads TGCGCCAGCGACGGATTGGGGGAGGGCTATGGCTACACCTTC.

The rearrangement uses TRBV7-9 and TRBJ1-2, with unresolved D. The V gene lost 1 base and the J gene lost 5 bases, with 11 bases spanning the gap. The CDR3 has 14 residues. The V gene's germline CDR1 is SEHNR and CDR2 FQNEAQ (reference sequence). The CDR3 loop is CASSLGQELYGYTF. DNA for the CDR3: TGTGCCAGCAGCTTAGGTCAGGAGCTATATGGCTACACCTTC.

A single count supports this clone. The chain carries TRBV5-4 and TRBJ1-1; D might be TRBD1 (5 bases). The V end lost 0 bases, the J end lost 7 bases, and 10 bases lay between the germline ends. The CDR3 has 13 amino acids. Germline CDR1 reads SGHNT; CDR2 reads YYREEE (reference sequence). The DNA for the CDR3 is TGTGCCAGCAGCTTGGCCCAGGGATATGAAGCTTTCTTT. Translating it yields CASSLAQGYEAFF.

Worth noting for this clone: In the same sample, other DNA sequences code for this CDR3. This chain uses TRBV4-1 with TRBJ1-1, with 8 bases aligning to TRBD1. The CDR3 runs to 15 residues. Losses at the gene ends were 3 bases for V and 0 bases for J; bases not matched to a gene: 3. Looked up from germline, CDR1 is MGHRA and CDR2 is YSYEKL. The CDR3 nucleotides read TGCGCCAGCAGCCATCCGGGACAGGTGAACACTGAAGCTTTCTTT. Translated, it gives CASSHPGQVNTEAFF.

The genes are TRBV28 and TRBJ1-2, with TRBD1 matching over 7 bases. Trimming took 4 bases from V and 4 from J; bases not matched to a gene: 6. This CDR3 is 14 amino acids long. The germline gives CDR1 MDHEN, CDR2 SYDVKM. The CDR3 sequence: CASSSQGQVYGYTF. For the CDR3, the DNA is TGTGCCAGCAGTTCACAGGGGCAGGTCTATGGCTACACCTTC.

Comments on this clone: Other nucleotide sequences from this sample produce the same CDR3. The genes are TRBV5-4 and TRBJ2-5; 14 nucleotides align to TRBD2. CDR1 SGHNT and CDR2 YYREEE come from the germline V gene (reference sequence). This CDR3 comprises 15 residues. V was clipped by 3 bases and J by 5 bases; unmatched bases: 3. The CDR3 spells CASSSGLAGAETQYF. CDR3 DNA sequence: TGTGCCAGCAGCTCGGGACTAGCGGGAGCGGAGACCCAGTACTTC.

The rearrangement joins TRBV5-1 to TRBJ2-3; D is possibly TRBD1 or TRBD2 (6 bases each). This CDR3 contains 15 residues. Per the germline V gene, CDR1 is SGHRS and CDR2 is YFSETQ. Trimming removed 2 bases from V and 3 bases from J, with 13 bases in between. The CDR3 DNA follows: TGCGCCAGCAGCTTACAGGAGGGGGTGACAGATACGCAGTATTTT. Its translation: CASSLQEGVTDTQYF.